A single sample is the source of the 24 T cell receptor beta chains below, sequenced in a study of beta chain features in type 1 diabetes. cDNA synthesis used the whole RNA isolate, giving expressed TCRB sequences. Assay: immunoSEQ multiplex PCR; the TCRdb copy retains only in-frame clones and omits some. The sample consists of 400,000 to 600,000 clones, about 32% of them appearing once. The sequenced sample was naive CD4+ T cells from blood. The receptors were sampled from a man between 18 and 29 years old in good health.

This clone came up a few times. The gene calls are TRBV25-1 and TRBJ1-4, with TRBD1 as a possible D gene (5 bases). This CDR3 spans 18 amino acids. Germline V gives CDR1 MGHDK, CDR2 SYGVNS. V shed 0 bases and J shed 4 bases, with 18 bases lying between them. The CDR3 DNA follows: TGTGCCAGCAGTGAATATCCCGGCCAGGGTGAGGGTAATGAAAAACTGTTTTTT. Amino acids: CASSEYPGQGEGNEKLFF.

This rearrangement joins TRBV15 to TRBJ2-7; the match to TRBD2 covers 9 bases. Germline V CDR1 and CDR2: LNHNV, YYDKDF (reference sequence). Germline trimming cut 0 bases from V and 2 bases from J; bases unmatched to any gene: 5. This CDR3 is built from 16 residues. CDR3 DNA sequence: TGTGCCACCAGCAGAGATCTGGCTAGCGGGGCCTACGAGCAGTACTTC. Its protein product is CATSRDLASGAYEQYF.

This clone was detected a few times. The chain joins TRBV7-2 to TRBJ1-3, with D perhaps matching TRBD1 (5 bases). The CDR3 runs 15 residues. Per the germline V gene, CDR1 is SGHTA and CDR2 is FQGNSA. Trimming removed 4 bases from V and 4 bases from J, with 14 bases in between. CDR3 region: CASSSTKGSGNTIYF. In nucleotides, the CDR3 is TGTGCCAGCAGCTCTACTAAGGGGAGCGGAAACACCATATATTTT.

This clone was picked up a small number of times. This chain connects TRBV7-8 to TRBJ2-5, with a tentative D call TRBD1 (5 bases). V was pared by 6 bases and J by 5 bases, with 22 bases between. Germline-derived CDR1 and CDR2 are SGHVS and FQNEAQ. The CDR3 contains 16 residues. Here the CDR3 DNA reads TGTGCCAGCAGTTTATCCCAGGGCCAGGCCTGGGAGACCCAGTACTTC. This sequence encodes CASSLSQGQAWETQYF.

The chain has TRBV5-1 and TRBJ2-1; D not certain. CDR3 length: 11 residues. Trimming took off 3 bases at V and 9 bases at J, with 7 bases between the two ends. The germline V gene encodes CDR1 SGHRS and CDR2 YFSETQ. CDR3 loop: CASSSEGEQFF. CDR3 coding DNA: TGCGCCAGCAGCTCCGAAGGTGAGCAGTTCTTC.

In its sample, this clone was seen a few times. This sequence joins TRBV5-1 and TRBJ2-7; 8 nucleotides match TRBD1. CDR1 SGHRS and CDR2 YFSETQ come from the germline V gene. The trim removed 4 bases at V and 0 bases at J, leaving 3 bases unmatched. The CDR3 is made up of 14 amino acids. This chain's CDR3 is CASSRGQDSYEQYF. CDR3 sequence (DNA): TGCGCCAGCAGCCGGGGACAGGACTCCTACGAGCAGTACTTC.

This clone was counted a few times. The chain combines TRBV4-2 with TRBJ2-1, with 12 bases aligning to TRBD2. Germline loops: CDR1 LGHNA, CDR2 YNFKEQ. With V trimmed by 1 base and J by 0 bases, 4 bases remained unmatched. The CDR3 covers 18 residues. The CDR3 bases are TGTGCCAGCAGCCAAGGGAAGACTAGCGGGAGCTCCTACAATGAGCAGTTCTTC. This gives the protein CASSQGKTSGSSYNEQFF.

This clone has a handful of counts. The chain recombines TRBV4-1 with TRBJ2-7; TRBD1 agrees at 8 bases. The germline V gene has CDR1 MGHRA and CDR2 YSYEKL. CDR3 length: 15 amino acids. Trimming took 2 bases from V and 2 from J; bases not matched to a gene: 5. This CDR3 is CASSQPGGRTYEQYF. Written as DNA, the CDR3 is TGCGCCAGCAGCCAACCAGGGGGCAGGACCTACGAGCAGTACTTC.

The chain recombines TRBV4-3 with TRBJ2-3, with D perhaps given as TRBD1 or TRBD2 (6 bases each). The CDR3 is 13 amino acids. Trimming took off 0 bases at V and 11 bases at J, with 12 bases between the two ends. CDR1 and CDR2 from the germline V gene are LGHNA and YSLEER. CDR3 loop: CASSQDSGAGQYF. In nucleotides, the CDR3 is TGCGCCAGCAGCCAAGATTCGGGGGCCGGGCAGTATTTT.

The chain has TRBV15 and TRBJ2-3; D is unresolved. CDR1 and CDR2 from the germline V gene are LNHNV and YYDKDF (reference sequence). The CDR3 contains 15 residues. The V end lost 2 bases, the J end lost 2 bases, and 11 bases lay between the germline ends. The CDR3 loop reads CATSRRSANTDTQYF. The CDR3, as DNA: TGTGCCACCAGCAGACGGAGTGCGAACACAGATACGCAGTATTTT. The full variable domain, rest sourced from reference TRBV15 and TRBJ2-3, is DAMVIQNPRYQVTQFGKPVTLSCSQTLNHNVMYWYQQKSSQAPKLLFHYYDKDFNNEADTPDNFQSRRPNTSFCFLDIRSPGLGDTAMYLCATSRRSANTDTQYFGPGTRLTVL.

This chain uses TRBV5-1 with TRBJ2-7; 11 positions agree with TRBD2. V was clipped by 0 bases and J by 4 bases; unmatched bases: 9. Germline CDR1 is SGHRS and CDR2 is YFSETQ. The CDR3 runs to 17 residues. CDR3 in DNA: TGCGCCAGCAGCTTGGTGCGGGCTAGCGGGAGGAGTTACGAGCAGTACTTC. It encodes CASSLVRASGRSYEQYF.

The rearrangement uses TRBV5-1 and TRBJ2-5, with D hard to call. Germline V gene sequence: CDR1 SGHRS, CDR2 YFSETQ. V lost 7 bases to trimming and J lost 0 bases, with 4 bases between them. This CDR3 has 11 amino acids. CDR3 sequence (DNA): TGCGCCAGCGGCAACCAAGAGACCCAGTACTTC. The encoded protein is CASGNQETQYF. Using reference TRBV5-1 and TRBJ2-5 for the parts outside the CDR3, the full variable domain is KAGVTQTPRYLIKTRGQQVTLSCSPISGHRSVSWYQQTPGQGLQFLFEYFSETQRNKGNFPGRFSGRQFSNSRSEMNVSTLELGDSALYLCASGNQETQYFGPGTRLLVL.

CDR3 protein: CASSLTVQETQYF. The CDR3 region has the DNA TGTGCCAGCAGCCTTACGGTCCAAGAGACCCAGTACTTC. The chain couples TRBV7-9 to TRBJ2-5; D call uncertain. The CDR3 covers 13 residues. Germline V gene lookup returns CDR1 SEHNR and CDR2 FQNEAQ (reference sequence). V shed 5 bases and J shed 1 base, with 8 bases lying between them.

This clone was seen a handful of times. The chain couples TRBV7-9 to TRBJ1-2, with D perhaps TRBD1 (6 bases). This CDR3 region has 14 residues. Germline CDR1 and CDR2: SEHNR and FQNEAQ (reference sequence). Trimming pared 1 base from V and 4 bases from J, leaving 10 bases between. CDR3 sequence: CASSLGLGAYGYTF. CDR3 DNA sequence: TGTGCCAGCAGCTTAGGACTGGGGGCCTATGGCTACACCTTC.

The V gene is TRBV29-1, the J gene TRBJ2-1; perhaps D is TRBD1 or TRBD2 (5 bases each). Germline-derived CDR1 and CDR2 are SQVTM and ANQGSEA. V was clipped by 2 bases and J by 2 bases, with 16 bases between them. This CDR3 is 16 amino acids long. CDR3: CSVESGRGATYNEQFF. In DNA, the CDR3 is TGCAGCGTTGAATCGGGGCGCGGCGCCACCTACAATGAGCAGTTCTTC.

The count of this clone is one. The chain uses TRBV18 and TRBJ2-7, with 9 positions matching TRBD2. The ends lost 3 bases at V and 4 bases at J; junction bases unmatched: 7. The germline V gene encodes CDR1 KGHSH and CDR2 LQKENI. The CDR3 loop spans 15 amino acids. CDR3 in DNA: TGTGCCAGCTCACCCCCGGGACTAGCAGATTACGAGCAGTACTTC. Translated, it gives CASSPPGLADYEQYF.

The chain uses TRBV28 and TRBJ1-5, with TRBD1 identical over 12 bases. The ends lost 3 bases at V and 5 bases at J; junction bases unmatched: 2. Looked up from germline, CDR1 is MDHEN and CDR2 is SYDVKM. This CDR3 has 15 amino acids. CDR3 residues: CASSFGDRGHQPQHF. CDR3 DNA: TGTGCCAGCAGTTTCGGGGACAGGGGGCATCAGCCCCAGCATTTT. The full variable domain, completed using reference TRBV28 and TRBJ1-5, is DVKVTQSSRYLVKRTGEKVFLECVQDMDHENMFWYRQDPGLGLRLIYFSYDVKMKEKGDIPEGYSVSREKKERFSLILESASTNQTSMYLCASSFGDRGHQPQHFGDGTRLSIL.

This clone was observed a handful of times. The chain employs TRBV4-2 and TRBJ2-1, with 11 nucleotides matching TRBD2. The CDR3 covers 16 residues. Germline V gene data show CDR1 as LGHNA and CDR2 as YNFKEQ. V trimming: 4 bases; J trimming: 8 bases; junction bases outside the gene matches: 10. The CDR3 sequence: CASSPPLAGGRYEQFF. CDR3 nucleotides: TGTGCCAGCAGCCCTCCCTTAGCGGGAGGGCGCTATGAGCAGTTCTTC.

V and J are TRBV1 and TRBJ2-6. TRBV1 is termed a pseudogene. The CDR3 length is 16 residues. The CDR3 loop reads CTSRRRAQSRANVLTF. In DNA, the CDR3 is TGCACCAGCAGGAGAAGAGCACAAAGTCGGGCCAACGTCCTGACTTTC.

This sequence joins TRBV4-3 and TRBJ1-2, with a tentative D call TRBD1 (5 bases). Germline V gene lookup returns CDR1 LGHNA and CDR2 YSLEER. The V gene lost 2 bases and the J gene lost 3 bases, with 22 bases spanning the gap. There are 18 residues in the CDR3. The CDR3 DNA reads TGCGCCAGCAGCCAACTTCGGGAGGGACGGAAAGACGACTATGGCTACACCTTC. Its protein is CASSQLREGRKDDYGYTF.

A few counts support this clone. The chain employs TRBV5-4 and TRBJ2-5; 8 bases align to TRBD2. Trimming at V came to 1 base and at J to 5 bases, leaving 7 bases not matched to a gene. The CDR3 runs to 15 residues. CDR1 and CDR2 (germline): SGHNT, YYREEE (reference sequence). CDR3 bases: TGTGCCAGCAGCTTGAGTAGCGGGGCCGATGAGACCCAGTACTTC. Protein: CASSLSSGADETQYF.

The chain combines TRBV4-1 with TRBJ1-3; TRBD1 matches 9 bases. V shed 6 bases and J 6 bases; nucleotides not matched to a gene: 6. In germline, CDR1 is MGHRA, CDR2 YSYEKL. This CDR3 has 14 amino acids. CDR3 amino acids: CASRSGTGPNTIYF. The DNA for the CDR3 is TGCGCCAGCAGAAGCGGGACAGGGCCAAACACCATATATTTT.

This chain links TRBV15 with TRBJ2-2; D remains unclear. The CDR3 sequence is 13 residues long. V was pared by 5 bases and J by 5 bases, with 9 bases between. CDR1 is LNHNV, CDR2 YYDKDF, per germline (reference sequence). This chain's CDR3 is CATSGRDTGELFF. In DNA, the CDR3 is TGTGCCACCAGCGGCCGCGATACCGGGGAGCTGTTTTTT.

There are a few counts of this clone. V is TRBV2 and J is TRBJ1-2; TRBD1 matches 10 bases. The junction had 11 bases not matched to a gene; V was cut back by 5 bases and J by 8 bases. Germline values: CDR1 SNHLY, CDR2 FYNNEI. This CDR3 region has 15 residues. The DNA of the CDR3 is TGTGCCAGCAGTACCCCCAGACAGGGGGCTGAAGGCTACACCTTC. This translates into CASSTPRQGAEGYTF.